This T cell receptor beta chain came from a study of T cell responses to AZD1222 COVID-19 vaccine. Overall study findings and caveats: Repertoire samples came only from after the peak T cell response. Unmutated variant regions are reportedly targeted by nearly half of spike-specific TCRs.

V lost 3 bases and J lost 3, with 5 bases in between. The germline gives CDR1 DFQATT, CDR2 SNEGSKA (reference sequence). The CDR3 is 11 residues long. Regarding this clone: Its antigen is unknown.

Libraries were prepared by immunoSEQ multiplex PCR; TCRdb keeps only in-frame clonotypes and omits some of them. The sample lists around 190,000 clones, around 94% seen once, with roughly 1.5% in the top ten. The sample here was peripheral blood, taken 28 days after the second AZD1222 dose. The chain combines TRBV20-1 with TRBJ1-1; D gene unclear. The clonotype was recovered from an adult who received the AZD1222 COVID-19 vaccine. CDR3 protein: CSASSYTEAFF. The CDR3 DNA reads TGCAGTGCTAGCTCTTACACTGAAGCTTTCTTT.